A single sample is the source of the 10 T cell receptor beta chains below, sequenced in a study of early T cells in non-severe SARS-CoV-2 infection. Each CDR3 protein is one row after TCRdb ran MiXCR on the 5' RACE reads. The repertoire has some 60,000 distinct CDR3 sequences, around 9.9% of them found once; the top ten carry about 1.3%. Source material: whole blood. The receptors originated from an adult who was a healthcare worker with PCR-confirmed SARS-CoV-2 infection or an uninfected control (not recorded which).

This clonotype was detected ten times or more. The chain carries TRBV7-3 and TRBJ2-2; D uncertain. This CDR3 is built from 13 residues. V was shortened by 2 bases and J by 6 bases, with 7 bases between the two germline ends. Germline V gene sequence: CDR1 SGHTA, CDR2 FQGTGA. As DNA, the CDR3 is TGTGCCAGCAGCTTAGTTTTGGCCGGGGAGCTGTTTTTT. Translated, it gives CASSLVLAGELFF.

The chain uses TRBV4-2 and TRBJ2-5; 8 bases align to TRBD1. V gave up 3 bases and J gave up 6 bases; unmatched junction bases: 3. The CDR3 spans 13 residues. From germline, CDR1 is LGHNA and CDR2 YNFKEQ. The CDR3 protein is CASSQGDRKTQYF. CDR3 nucleotides: TGTGCCAGCAGCCAGGGGGACAGGAAGACCCAGTACTTC.

At least ten counts were recorded for this clonotype. This sequence joins TRBV7-6 and TRBJ2-5; TRBD2 might be the D (7 bases). Germline V gene data show CDR1 as SGHVS and CDR2 as FNYEAQ. The CDR3 is 14 residues long. Trimming removed 1 base at V and 4 bases at J, with 10 bases between. The CDR3 loop is CASSLGGGGETQYF. CDR3 in DNA: TGTGCCAGCAGCTTAGGCGGGGGCGGAGAGACCCAGTACTTC.

In its sample, this clonotype was seen a few times. The V and J genes are TRBV3-1 and TRBJ1-3; 10 bases line up with TRBD1. CDR1 and CDR2 from the germline V gene are LGHDT and YNNKEL (reference sequence). The ends lost 3 bases at V and 0 bases at J; junction bases unmatched: 5. This CDR3 has 17 residues. CDR3 residues: CASSHGTGVISGNTIYF. CDR3 nucleotides: TGTGCCAGCAGCCACGGGACAGGGGTCATCTCTGGAAACACCATATATTTT.

This clonotype was observed at least ten times. The chain carries TRBV24-1 and TRBJ2-1; possibly TRBD1 or TRBD2 for D (5 bases each). The ends were cut back, 8 bases at V and 2 bases at J, with 18 bases in the middle. CDR3 length: 16 residues. Germline V lookup: CDR1 KGHDR, CDR2 SFDVKD. CDR3 sequence reads: CATKSGGPGPYNEQFF. As DNA, the CDR3 is TGTGCCACCAAAAGTGGGGGTCCCGGACCCTACAATGAGCAGTTCTTC.

This clonotype showed up many times. V is TRBV12-5 and J is TRBJ1-6, with 7 nucleotides matching TRBD1. Germline CDR1 reads LGHNT; CDR2 reads FRNRAP. This CDR3 is built from 14 residues. Trimming cost V 6 bases and J 8 bases; bases outside gene matches: 7. In DNA form, the CDR3 reads TGTGCTAGTGGGAAGGGGGCCAGCCATTCACCCCTCCACTTT. This gives the protein CASGKGASHSPLHF.

The rearrangement joins TRBV7-2 to TRBJ2-3; 7 positions match TRBD1. After removal of 3 bases from V and 5 bases from J, the junction contained 2 bases not matched to a gene. The CDR3 has 13 residues. Germline V lookup: CDR1 SGHTA, CDR2 FQGNSA. CDR3 in amino acids: CASSLRGQDTQYF. The CDR3 DNA reads as TGTGCCAGCAGCTTGAGGGGGCAAGATACGCAGTATTTT.

This clonotype was recorded a few times. The CDR3 DNA follows: TGTGCCAGCAGTTTCGCAGGGGCCTACAATCAGCCCCAGCATTTT. Protein: CASSFAGAYNQPQHF. The chain combines TRBV28 with TRBJ1-5; TRBD1 is a possible D gene (6 bases). Per germline, CDR1 MDHEN and CDR2 SYDVKM. Trimming took 3 bases from V and 3 from J, leaving 12 bases between them. This CDR3 contains 15 residues.

This clonotype was observed a handful of times. V and J are TRBV7-2 and TRBJ1-6; no definite D call. The V end lost 4 bases, the J end lost 8 bases, and 18 bases lay between the germline ends. The V gene's germline CDR1 is SGHTA and CDR2 FQGNSA. CDR3 length equals 16 residues. CDR3 DNA: TGTGCCAGCAGCTCCCAGGACCGCGTCGGGTATTCACCCCTCCACTTT. Amino acid sequence: CASSSQDRVGYSPLHF. Full variable domain (remainder filled in from reference TRBV7-2 and TRBJ1-6): GAGVSQSPSNKVTEKGKDVELRCDPISGHTALYWYRQSLGQGLEFLIYFQGNSAPDKSGLPSDRFSAERTGGSVSTLTIQRTQQEDSAVYLCASSSQDRVGYSPLHFGNGTRLTVT.

This clonotype occurred a few times. The J gene is TRBJ1-1, the V gene TRBV3-1; a weak D match, TRBD1 (6 bases). The V end was cut by 0 bases, the J end by 9 bases, with 8 bases between. Germline lookup yields CDR1 LGHDT and CDR2 YNNKEL (reference sequence). There are 12 residues in the CDR3. Here the CDR3 DNA reads TGTGCCAGCAGCCAAGAGCAGGGGAAAGCTTTCTTT. This sequence encodes CASSQEQGKAFF.